This T cell receptor beta chain was sequenced in a study of blood T cells in healthy people across ages. Study-level findings and limits: Age brought a roughly linear fall in TCR beta diversity measured per million T cells.

Concerning this clonotype itself: What it binds is unknown.

CDR3 length equals 13 residues. The V end was cut by 7 bases, the J end by 8 bases, with 20 bases between. In germline, CDR1 is DFQATT, CDR2 SNEGSKA (reference sequence). Combining a sample-barcoded 5' primer with a J-beta primer mix, a second PCR ran for roughly 7 to 11 cycles. TCRdb reprocessed the 5' RACE reads with MiXCR, giving one entry per CDR3 protein. The sample holds about 800,000 distinct CDR3 sequences; approximately 25% are singletons and the top ten take approximately 3.7%. These same data were also listed under a study on T cells of mothers and their children.

This chain links TRBV20-1 with TRBJ1-1; no definite D call. Sequencing was performed on blood. The sequence was obtained from a boy younger than 18 in good health. CDR3 nucleotide sequence: TGCAGTGAGCTACCCGTCGACGGGAGAGAAGCTTTCTTT. Protein: CSELPVDGREAFF.